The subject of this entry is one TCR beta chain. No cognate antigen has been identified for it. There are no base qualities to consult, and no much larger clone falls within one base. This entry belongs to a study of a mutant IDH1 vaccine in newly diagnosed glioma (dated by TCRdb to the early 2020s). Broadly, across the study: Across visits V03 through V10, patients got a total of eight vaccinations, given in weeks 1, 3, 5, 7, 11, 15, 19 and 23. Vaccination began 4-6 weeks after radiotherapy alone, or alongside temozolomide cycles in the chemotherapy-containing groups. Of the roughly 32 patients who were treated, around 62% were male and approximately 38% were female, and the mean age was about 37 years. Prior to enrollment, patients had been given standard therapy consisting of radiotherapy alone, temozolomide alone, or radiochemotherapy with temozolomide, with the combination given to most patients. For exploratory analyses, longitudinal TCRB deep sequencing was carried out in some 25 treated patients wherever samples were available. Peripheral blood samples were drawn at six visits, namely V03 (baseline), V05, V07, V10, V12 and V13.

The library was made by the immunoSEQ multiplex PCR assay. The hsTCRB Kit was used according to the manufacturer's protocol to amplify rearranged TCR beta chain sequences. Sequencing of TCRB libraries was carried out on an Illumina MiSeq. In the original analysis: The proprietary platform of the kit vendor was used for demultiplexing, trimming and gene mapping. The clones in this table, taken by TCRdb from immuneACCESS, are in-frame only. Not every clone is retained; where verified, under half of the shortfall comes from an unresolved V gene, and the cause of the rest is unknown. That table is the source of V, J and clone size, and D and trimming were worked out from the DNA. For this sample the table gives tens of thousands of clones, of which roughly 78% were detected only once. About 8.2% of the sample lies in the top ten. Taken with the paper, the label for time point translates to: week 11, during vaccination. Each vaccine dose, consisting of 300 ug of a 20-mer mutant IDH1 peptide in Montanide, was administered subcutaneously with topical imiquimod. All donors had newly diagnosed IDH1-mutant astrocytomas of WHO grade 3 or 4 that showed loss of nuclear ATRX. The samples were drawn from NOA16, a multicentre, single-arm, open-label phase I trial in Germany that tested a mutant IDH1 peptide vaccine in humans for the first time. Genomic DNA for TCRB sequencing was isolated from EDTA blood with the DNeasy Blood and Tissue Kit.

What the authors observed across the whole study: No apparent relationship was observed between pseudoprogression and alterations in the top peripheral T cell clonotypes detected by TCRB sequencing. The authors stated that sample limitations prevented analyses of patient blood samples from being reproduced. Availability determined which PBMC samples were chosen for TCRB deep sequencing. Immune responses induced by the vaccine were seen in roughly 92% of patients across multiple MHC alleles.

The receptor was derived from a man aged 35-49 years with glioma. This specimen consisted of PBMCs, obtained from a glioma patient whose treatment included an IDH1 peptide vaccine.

CDR3 protein: CASSSRSGGTGNTIYF. In nucleotides, the sequence is TGTGCCAGCAGCTCGCGCTCGGGAGGGACAGGAAACACCATATATTTT. The rearrangement joined TRBV7-2 to TRBJ1-3; TRBD1 is a weak D gene call, 6 bases matching. From the cysteine up to the phenylalanine, the CDR3 has a length of 16 residues. Of the read, only the CDR3 DNA is kept; its 48 bases are in frame from base 1. The germline V gene encodes CDR1 SGHTA and CDR2 FQGNSA. The junction carries 17 bases between V and J, which are trimmed by 4 bases and 4 bases respectively.